Described below is a single TCR beta chain sequence and its context. Every patient was affected by relapse after autologous stem cell transplantation, while exposure to brentuximab vedotin was not uniform. Sequenced by immunoSEQ multiplex PCR; TCRdb stores in-frame clones only, minus some. Altogether 100,000 or so clones are present, around 88% being singletons, with the ten largest covering about 6.4%. This record belongs to a study of PD-1 blockade in classical Hodgkin lymphoma. With 0 bases removed from V and 7 bases from J, the gap between germline ends came to 16 bases. In germline, CDR1 is ENHRY, CDR2 SYGVKD. This CDR3 comprises 16 residues.

The V and J genes are TRBV10-3 and TRBJ1-5; D is unclear. This TCR came from a human donor with classical Hodgkin lymphoma. The specimen comprised peripheral blood mononuclear cells (PBMCs), sampled before the second cycle of nivolumab. As DNA, the CDR3 is TGTGCCATCAGTGAGTCGAGTCGGGGAGTAAGACAGCCCCAGCATTTT. This encodes CAISESSRGVRQPQHF.